This TCR beta chain was sequenced during a study of blood T cell repertoires in COVID-19. Data came from immunoSEQ multiplex PCR; TCRdb stores just in-frame clones and leaves some out. The sample lists 130,000 to 150,000 clones, approximately 80% occurring once. Sequenced material: peripheral blood. This TCR was recovered from an elderly woman in a cohort sampled during active or convalescent COVID-19.

Written as DNA, the CDR3 is TGTGCCAGCAGCCTATGGACAGGCGGAGAGACCCAGTACTTC. It yields the protein CASSLWTGGETQYF. The rearrangement links TRBV7-9 to TRBJ2-5, with 7 bases matching TRBD1. Losses at the gene ends were 5 bases for V and 4 bases for J; bases not matched to a gene: 7. Per germline, CDR1 SEHNR and CDR2 FQNEAQ (reference sequence). The CDR3 runs 14 residues.